Presented here are 4 T cell receptor beta chains from one specimen sequenced in a study of T cell responses to AZD1222 COVID-19 vaccine. Clones were read by immunoSEQ multiplex PCR, and TCRdb kept only the in-frame ones, dropping some. Among 65,000 to 85,000 clones listed, approximately 88% were seen once. This specimen consisted of peripheral blood, obtained 28 days after the second dose of the MenACWY control vaccine. These receptor sequences come from an adult who received the MenACWY meningococcal vaccine as a control.

This clone was detected once. CDR3 in amino acids: CASSDRSDTLYNEQFF. The CDR3, as DNA: TGTGCCAGCAGTGATCGCAGCGATACTCTGTACAATGAGCAGTTCTTC. The genes are TRBV6-1 and TRBJ2-1; no clear D gene. Germline V gene sequence: CDR1 MNHNS, CDR2 SASEGT. Trimming removed 3 bases at V and 4 bases at J, with 16 bases between. The CDR3 runs 16 residues.

The genes are TRBV30 and TRBJ2-7; 8 positions agree with TRBD2. The CDR3 spans 14 residues. V dropped 3 bases and J dropped 0; count of bases not matched to a gene: 4. The germline V gene has CDR1 GTSNPN and CDR2 SVGIG (reference sequence). This CDR3 reads CAWSGGGLSYEQYF. The CDR3 nucleotides read TGTGCCTGGAGCGGCGGGGGGCTCTCCTACGAGCAGTACTTC.

The table lists this clone with a count of one. V is TRBV30 and J is TRBJ2-2; the D is unclear. The CDR3 is 15 amino acids. The germline V gene has CDR1 GTSNPN and CDR2 SVGIG (reference sequence). With 0 bases removed from V and 4 bases from J, the gap between germline ends came to 12 bases. In DNA form, the CDR3 reads TGTGCCTGGAGTGTGTTGGACGTTCTCACCGGGGAGCTGTTTTTT. It codes for CAWSVLDVLTGELFF. The full variable domain, its missing parts supplied by reference TRBV30 and TRBJ2-2, is SQTIHQWPATLVQPVGSPLSLECTVEGTSNPNLYWYRQAAGRGLQLLFYSVGIGQISSEVPQNLSASRPQDRQFILSSKKLLLSDSGFYLCAWSVLDVLTGELFFGEGSRLTVL.

The chain is built from TRBV9 and TRBJ2-3; TRBD2 matches at 11 bases. Germline trimming cut 3 bases from V and 6 bases from J; bases unmatched to any gene: 9. CDR1 and CDR2 (germline): SGDLS, YYNGEE. The CDR3 runs 16 residues. CDR3 DNA: TGTGCCAGCAGCGAAGGTAGCGGGGGGGTTTCGGATACGCAGTATTTT. Its protein is CASSEGSGGVSDTQYF.